One sample yielded the 21 T cell receptor beta chains listed below, sequenced in a study of cytomegalovirus exposure and HLA in healthy donors (dated by TCRdb to 2016 to 2017). Receptor amplification or capture employed the immunoSEQ multiplex PCR assay. The multiplex PCR relied on a mix of 60 forward primers for TCR Vbeta segments and 13 reverse primers for TCR Jbeta segments. TCRdb's version of the immuneACCESS table is confined to in-frame rearrangements and falls short of the full clone set. An unresolved V gene accounts for under half of the shortfall where checked; the remainder is of unknown origin. For this sample there are around 78,000 clones; 60% to 75% appear just once. The ten largest clones capture over 8.5% of the sample. The sample taken for sequencing was PBMCs. Receptors were obtained from a woman aged 40 to 50 in good health and CMV-seropositive.

V and J are TRBV10-3 and TRBJ1-3, with 9 positions matching TRBD1. The length of the CDR3 is 13 residues. From germline, CDR1 is ENHRY and CDR2 SYGVKD. After removal of 10 bases from V and 6 bases from J, the junction contained 7 bases not matched to a gene. CDR3 in amino acids: CATLGTGINTIYF. CDR3 nucleotides: TGTGCCACCCTAGGGACAGGGATAAACACCATATATTTT.

This rearrangement joins TRBV5-1 to TRBJ2-2; D is uncertain. The V gene lost 7 bases and the J gene lost 1 base, with 8 bases spanning the gap. The CDR3 loop spans 13 amino acids. The germline V gene has CDR1 SGHRS and CDR2 YFSETQ. The CDR3 sequence: CASLEGNTGELFF. In nucleotides, the CDR3 is TGCGCCAGCCTAGAAGGGAACACCGGGGAGCTGTTTTTT.

This chain connects TRBV5-1 to TRBJ2-2; tentatively, D is TRBD2 (5 bases). V was clipped by 5 bases and J by 3 bases, with 14 bases between them. Looked up from germline, CDR1 is SGHRS and CDR2 is YFSETQ. The CDR3 is made up of 15 amino acids. The CDR3 DNA reads TGCGCCAGCAGTATCGGGGTTGGGGACACCGGGGAGCTGTTTTTT. This sequence encodes CASSIGVGDTGELFF.

This clone appeared a few times. The chain links TRBV2 to TRBJ1-2; 10 positions agree with TRBD1. V trimming: 3 bases; J trimming: 4 bases; junction bases outside the gene matches: 5. The CDR3 is made up of 15 amino acids. Germline CDR1 SNHLY, CDR2 FYNNEI. CDR3 sequence: CASSDRTGGTYGYTF. The CDR3 coding sequence is TGTGCCAGCAGTGATCGGACAGGGGGAACCTATGGCTACACCTTC.

V usage is TRBV30 and J usage is TRBJ1-1; a possible D gene is TRBD1 (5 bases). V lost 1 base and J 7 bases, leaving 10 bases between the germline ends. Germline values: CDR1 GTSNPN, CDR2 SVGIG (reference sequence). The CDR3 runs 12 residues. CDR3 in DNA: TGTGCCTGGAGTGGGGTGACAGATGAAGCTTTCTTT. It specifies CAWSGVTDEAFF.

The chain employs TRBV30 and TRBJ2-7; 10 positions agree with TRBD1. The CDR3 is 12 residues long. Germline CDR1 GTSNPN, CDR2 SVGIG (reference sequence). V gave up 8 bases and J gave up 5 bases; unmatched junction bases: 6. The CDR3 here is CAGRDRGHEQYF. In nucleotides, the CDR3 is TGTGCCGGCCGGGACAGGGGTCACGAGCAGTACTTC.

This rearrangement joins TRBV6-5 to TRBJ2-2; D is unresolved. Germline CDR1 and CDR2: MNHEY and SVGAGI. Trimming took off 5 bases at V and 1 base at J, with 11 bases between the two ends. The CDR3 totals 15 residues. Here the CDR3 reads CASSLGDLNTGELFF. CDR3 in DNA: TGTGCCAGCAGTCTCGGAGATTTGAACACCGGGGAGCTGTTTTTT.

The chain employs TRBV5-1 and TRBJ2-7; D is possibly TRBD1 (5 bases). Per the germline V gene, CDR1 is SGHRS and CDR2 is YFSETQ. CDR3 length equals 14 residues. V lost 4 bases and J lost 2, with 13 bases in between. CDR3 sequence reads: CASSPGMDTYEQYF. CDR3 coding DNA: TGCGCCAGCAGCCCGGGTATGGACACCTACGAGCAGTACTTC.

This clone came up once. The chain combines TRBV5-1 with TRBJ1-6; no firm D call. The CDR3 is 13 amino acids. Between the trimmed V and J ends, which lost 1 base and 4 bases, there was a span of 3 bases. CDR1 SGHRS and CDR2 YFSETQ come from the germline V gene. The CDR3 here is CASSLYYNSPLHF. The CDR3 coding sequence is TGCGCCAGCAGCTTGTATTATAATTCACCCCTCCACTTT.

The gene calls are TRBV18 and TRBJ1-1; tentative D call: TRBD1 (5 bases). The V and J ends lost 2 bases and 1 base respectively, with 11 bases between them. This CDR3 is built from 15 residues. Germline CDR1 reads KGHSH; CDR2 reads LQKENI. The CDR3 DNA follows: TGTGCCAGCTCACCAAGACAGAATAAGAACACTGAAGCTTTCTTT. Amino acid sequence: CASSPRQNKNTEAFF.

The chain employs TRBV4-1 and TRBJ1-2, with a possible D match to TRBD1 (5 bases). V lost 4 bases, J lost 5 bases, and 14 bases lay in between. This CDR3 contains 14 residues. Germline lookup yields CDR1 MGHRA and CDR2 YSYEKL. The CDR3: CASSRGGSQYGYTF. CDR3 sequence (DNA): TGCGCCAGCAGCCGGGGGGGGTCCCAGTATGGCTACACCTTC.

CDR3 bases: TGTGCCAGCAGCTTTTGGGGGGGTGTGGACACTGAAGCTTTCTTT. It translates to CASSFWGGVDTEAFF. The chain has TRBV7-2 and TRBJ1-1, with D maybe TRBD1 (5 bases). CDR1 is SGHTA, CDR2 FQGNSA, per germline. CDR3 length: 15 amino acids. V lost 3 bases and J lost 3, with 14 bases in between.

This clone was picked up a small number of times. The V and J genes are TRBV28 and TRBJ2-7, with 7 positions matching TRBD1. V trimming: 3 bases; J trimming: 1 base; junction bases outside the gene matches: 6. The CDR3 sequence is 15 residues long. CDR1 MDHEN and CDR2 SYDVKM come from the germline V gene. CDR3 in amino acids: CASSFQLTGSYEQYF. The DNA of the CDR3 is TGTGCCAGCAGTTTTCAACTGACAGGGTCCTACGAGCAGTACTTC.

In this sample, this clone turned up once. J is TRBJ1-4 and V is TRBV5-4, with a weak D call TRBD1 (5 bases). Looked up from germline, CDR1 is SGHNT and CDR2 is YYREEE (reference sequence). V was shortened by 4 bases and J by 8 bases, with 18 bases between the two germline ends. The CDR3 extends over 15 amino acids. The CDR3 loop reads CASSVNRDLGEKLFF. In DNA form, the CDR3 reads TGTGCCAGCAGCGTGAACCGGGACTTGGGGGAAAAACTGTTTTTT.

This sequence joins TRBV6-1 and TRBJ2-2, with D maybe TRBD2 (5 bases). The CDR3 runs 14 residues. V was shortened by 11 bases and J by 5 bases, with 18 bases between the two germline ends. Germline values: CDR1 MNHNS, CDR2 SASEGT. CDR3 coding DNA: TGTGCCGGAGGACTCCGCCCGGGGACCGGGGAGCTGTTTTTT. This translates into CAGGLRPGTGELFF.

This clone appeared a few times. The rearrangement links TRBV25-1 to TRBJ2-3, with 9 bases fitting TRBD1. The CDR3 loop spans 16 amino acids. Germline assignment: CDR1 MGHDK and CDR2 SYGVNS. V lost 5 bases, J lost 2 bases, and 8 bases stayed unmatched. The CDR3 loop is CASSPGTGTYTDTQYF. The CDR3, as DNA: TGTGCCAGCAGTCCCGGGACAGGGACGTACACAGATACGCAGTATTTT.

The chain couples TRBV6-5 to TRBJ2-5, with D possibly being TRBD1 (6 bases). Germline lookup yields CDR1 MNHEY and CDR2 SVGAGI. The CDR3 runs to 14 residues. V was pared by 6 bases and J by 5 bases, with 16 bases between. CDR3 sequence reads: CASSLDSPWETQYF. In nucleotides, the CDR3 is TGTGCCAGCAGCCTGGACAGCCCTTGGGAGACCCAGTACTTC.

The chain uses TRBV29-1 and TRBJ2-2; 7 nucleotides line up with TRBD1. V shed 4 bases and J 4 bases; nucleotides not matched to a gene: 15. There are 17 residues in the CDR3. Germline V gene lookup returns CDR1 SQVTM and CDR2 ANQGSEA. The CDR3 loop is CSVAGLQDGDSTGELFF. As DNA, the CDR3 is TGCAGCGTTGCCGGATTACAGGACGGGGACAGCACCGGGGAGCTGTTTTTT.

This chain links TRBV15 with TRBJ1-5; 11 bases line up with TRBD1. This CDR3 is 15 amino acids long. The germline CDR1 and CDR2 sequences are LNHNV and YYDKDF (reference sequence). V lost 5 bases to trimming and J lost 11 bases; unmatched junction nucleotides: 11. The CDR3 DNA sequence: TGTGCCACCAGCGCGGGACAGGGGGTTCTAAGAGCCCAGCATTTT. Its translation: CATSAGQGVLRAQHF.

This clone has more than one count but fewer than ten. CDR3 sequence: CASSFGHTGGNQPQHF. CDR3 sequence (DNA): TGTGCCAGCAGCTTCGGACATACCGGCGGCAATCAGCCCCAGCATTTT. The rearrangement joins TRBV7-2 to TRBJ1-5; D is perhaps TRBD1 (5 bases). The CDR3 is 16 amino acids. Trimming removed 3 bases at V and 2 bases at J, with 14 bases between. In germline, CDR1 is SGHTA, CDR2 FQGNSA.

The chain carries TRBV7-9 and TRBJ1-2; 10 nucleotides line up with TRBD1. Germline V gene sequence: CDR1 SEHNR, CDR2 FQNEAQ (reference sequence). This CDR3 has 16 amino acids. V dropped 5 bases and J dropped 2; count of bases not matched to a gene: 8. This CDR3 reads CASSLGAGQGNYGYTF. CDR3 bases: TGTGCCAGCAGCCTCGGGGCGGGACAGGGGAACTATGGCTACACCTTC. Drawing the rest from reference TRBV7-9 and TRBJ1-2, the complete variable domain is DTGVSQNPRHKITKRGQNVTFRCDPISEHNRLYWYRQTLGQGPEFLTYFQNEAQLEKSRLLSDRFSAERPKGSFSTLEIQRTEQGDSAMYLCASSLGAGQGNYGYTFGSGTRLTVV.